The source of this T cell receptor (beta chain) is a study of response to subunit inactivated influenza vaccine (dated by TCRdb to between 2018 and 2020). Concerning the study at large: Deep quantitative profiling of the T cell receptor repertoire was used in the study to follow responses to a trivalent subunit inactivated influenza vaccine. Summary of the overall study and its limitations: According to the authors, only a limited number of new T cells may be recruited by each seasonal influenza vaccination.

This clonotype was counted only a few times. Its antigen remains undetermined. The sample holds no much larger clone one base away, and base qualities are not on file. The intended sense of this specimen's time point label: 45 days after influenza vaccine administration. V lost 0 bases and J lost 8 bases, and the count of bases not matched to a germline gene is 2. Including the terminal cysteine and phenylalanine, the CDR3 comprises 15 residues. Of the read, only the CDR3 DNA is kept; its 45 bases are in frame from base 1. The CDR1 and CDR2 encoded by the germline V gene are SGHRS and YFSETQ. Library generation was performed with RT-PCR. This sample was sequenced with an Illumina HiSeq 2500. TCRdb trimmed public reads at Q25 via fastp, called clones via MiXCR and kept in-frame beta chains. Each record represents a unique CDR3 protein, reported with the most common genes and DNA among its rows. A total of some 500,000 distinct CDR3 sequences appear in this sample, 10% to 15% of them only once. The ten largest clones take up 10% to 15% of the sample.

The material was PBMCs from blood, obtained roughly 47 days after vaccination. The TCR originated in a man aged 45-60 years who received an inactivated influenza vaccine. Donor details come from another sample of the same person, matched by shared clones. The chain couples TRBV5-1 to TRBJ2-1, with 13 bases aligning to TRBD2. In nucleotides, the sequence is TGCGCCAGCAGCTTGGGGGGACTAGCGGGACATGAGCAGTTCTTC. The translation is CASSLGGLAGHEQFF. Full variable domain (CDR3 extended with the reference TRBV5-1 and TRBJ2-1 proteins): KAGVTQTPRYLIKTRGQQVTLSCSPISGHRSVSWYQQTPGQGLQFLFEYFSETQRNKGNFPGRFSGRQFSNSRSEMNVSTLELGDSALYLCASSLGGLAGHEQFFGPGTRLTVL.